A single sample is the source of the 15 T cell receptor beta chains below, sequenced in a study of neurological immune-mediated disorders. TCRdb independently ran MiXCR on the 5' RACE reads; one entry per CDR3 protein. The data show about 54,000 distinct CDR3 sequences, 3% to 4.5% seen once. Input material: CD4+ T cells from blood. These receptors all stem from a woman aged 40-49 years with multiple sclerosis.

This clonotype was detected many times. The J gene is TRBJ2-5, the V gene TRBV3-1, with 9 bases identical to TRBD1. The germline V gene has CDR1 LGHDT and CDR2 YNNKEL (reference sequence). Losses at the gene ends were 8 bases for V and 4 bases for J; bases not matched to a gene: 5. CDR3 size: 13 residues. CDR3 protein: CASADRGGETQYF. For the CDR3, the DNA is TGTGCCAGCGCGGACAGGGGTGGAGAGACCCAGTACTTC.

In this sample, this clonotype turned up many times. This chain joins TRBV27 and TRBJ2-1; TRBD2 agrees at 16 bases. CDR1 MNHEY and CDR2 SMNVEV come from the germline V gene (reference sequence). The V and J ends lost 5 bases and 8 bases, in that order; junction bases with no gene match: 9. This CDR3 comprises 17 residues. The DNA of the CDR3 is TGTGCCAGCAGTCCCCCCCCGGGACTAGCGGGGGGGCATGAGCAGTTCTTC. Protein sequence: CASSPPPGLAGGHEQFF.

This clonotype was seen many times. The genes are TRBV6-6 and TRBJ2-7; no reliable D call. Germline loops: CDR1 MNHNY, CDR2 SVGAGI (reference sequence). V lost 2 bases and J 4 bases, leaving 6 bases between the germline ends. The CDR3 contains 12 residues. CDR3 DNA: TGTGCCAGCAGTTACCGGCATTACGAGCAGTACTTC. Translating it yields CASSYRHYEQYF.

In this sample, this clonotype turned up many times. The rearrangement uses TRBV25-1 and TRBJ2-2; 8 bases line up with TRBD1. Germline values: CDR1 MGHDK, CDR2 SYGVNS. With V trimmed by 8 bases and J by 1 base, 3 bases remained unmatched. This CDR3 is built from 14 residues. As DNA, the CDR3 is TGTGCCAGCCGGGACAGGCAGAACACCGGGGAGCTGTTTTTT. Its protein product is CASRDRQNTGELFF.

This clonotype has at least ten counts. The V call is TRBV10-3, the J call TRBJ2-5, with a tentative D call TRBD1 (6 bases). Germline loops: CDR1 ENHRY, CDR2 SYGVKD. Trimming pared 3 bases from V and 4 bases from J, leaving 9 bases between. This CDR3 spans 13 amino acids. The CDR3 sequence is CAISDLRGETQYF. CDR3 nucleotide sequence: TGTGCCATCAGTGATCTCAGGGGAGAGACCCAGTACTTC.

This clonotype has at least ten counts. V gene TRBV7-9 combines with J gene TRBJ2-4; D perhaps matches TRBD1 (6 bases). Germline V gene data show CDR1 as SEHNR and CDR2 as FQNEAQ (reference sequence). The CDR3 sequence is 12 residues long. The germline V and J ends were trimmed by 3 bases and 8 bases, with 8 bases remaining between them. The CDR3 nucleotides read TGTGCCAGCAGCTTGACAGGAGACATTCAGTACTTC. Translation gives CASSLTGDIQYF. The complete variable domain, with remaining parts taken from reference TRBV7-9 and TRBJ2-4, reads DTGVSQNPRHKITKRGQNVTFRCDPISEHNRLYWYRQTLGQGPEFLTYFQNEAQLEKSRLLSDRFSAERPKGSFSTLEIQRTEQGDSAMYLCASSLTGDIQYFGAGTRLSVL.

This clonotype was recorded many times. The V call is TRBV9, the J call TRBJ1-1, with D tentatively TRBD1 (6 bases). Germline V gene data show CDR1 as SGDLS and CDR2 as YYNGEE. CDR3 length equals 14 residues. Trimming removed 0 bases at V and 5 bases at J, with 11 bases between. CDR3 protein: CASSVGGAGTEAFF. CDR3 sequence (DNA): TGTGCCAGCAGCGTAGGGGGGGCAGGGACTGAAGCTTTCTTT.

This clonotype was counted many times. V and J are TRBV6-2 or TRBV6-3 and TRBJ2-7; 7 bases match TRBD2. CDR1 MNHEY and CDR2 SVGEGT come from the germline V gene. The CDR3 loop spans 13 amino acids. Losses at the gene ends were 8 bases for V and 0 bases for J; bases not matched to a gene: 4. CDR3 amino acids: CASEVAGSYEQYF. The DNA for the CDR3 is TGTGCCAGCGAAGTAGCGGGCTCCTACGAGCAGTACTTC.

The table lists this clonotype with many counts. The CDR3 loop is CASSLSPSGGRPGELFF. For the CDR3, the DNA is TGTGCCAGCAGCTTATCTCCAAGCGGGGGGCGCCCGGGGGAGCTGTTTTTT. The gene calls are TRBV7-3 and TRBJ2-2, with 9 bases that match TRBD2. V lost 2 bases and J lost 8; bases outside the gene matches: 12. Germline CDR1 SGHTA, CDR2 FQGTGA. The CDR3 contains 17 residues.

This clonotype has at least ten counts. The chain's CDR3 is CASSPGLATTDTQYF. DNA of the CDR3: TGCGCCAGCAGTCCGGGACTAGCGACCACAGATACGCAGTATTTT. The chain employs TRBV4-1 and TRBJ2-3; TRBD2 matches 10 bases. This CDR3 has 15 amino acids. V lost 6 bases, J lost 2 bases, and 5 bases stayed unmatched. From germline, CDR1 is MGHRA and CDR2 YSYEKL.

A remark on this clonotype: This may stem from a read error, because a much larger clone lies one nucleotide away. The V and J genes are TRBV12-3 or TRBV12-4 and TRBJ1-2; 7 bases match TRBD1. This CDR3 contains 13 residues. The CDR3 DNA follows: TGTGTCAGCAGTTTGGAACAGGGGAATTGCTACACCTTC. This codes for CVSSLEQGNCYTF.

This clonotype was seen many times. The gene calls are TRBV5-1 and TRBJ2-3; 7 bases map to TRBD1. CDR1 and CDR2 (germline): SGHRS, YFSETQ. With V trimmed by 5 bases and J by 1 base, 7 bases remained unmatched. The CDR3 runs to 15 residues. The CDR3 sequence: CASSFRDSGTDTQYF. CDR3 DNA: TGCGCCAGCAGTTTCCGGGACAGCGGCACAGATACGCAGTATTTT.

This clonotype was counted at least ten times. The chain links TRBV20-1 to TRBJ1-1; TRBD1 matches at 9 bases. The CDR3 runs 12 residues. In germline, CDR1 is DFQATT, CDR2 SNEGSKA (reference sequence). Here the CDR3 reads CGMTGGFVGAFF. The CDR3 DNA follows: TGCGGAATGACAGGGGGGTTCGTCGGGGCTTTCTTT.

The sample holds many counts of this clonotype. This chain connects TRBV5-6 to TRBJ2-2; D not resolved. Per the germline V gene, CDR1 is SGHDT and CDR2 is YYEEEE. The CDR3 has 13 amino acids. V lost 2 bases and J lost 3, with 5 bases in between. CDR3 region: CASSFLDTGELFF. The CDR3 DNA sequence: TGTGCCAGCAGCTTTCTTGACACCGGGGAGCTGTTTTTT.

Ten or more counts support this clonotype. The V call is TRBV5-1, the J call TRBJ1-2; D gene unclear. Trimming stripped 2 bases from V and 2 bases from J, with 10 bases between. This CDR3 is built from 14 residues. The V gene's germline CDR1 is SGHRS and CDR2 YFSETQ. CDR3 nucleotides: TGCGCCAGCAGCTTTTCCCAACCGAACTATGGCTACACCTTC. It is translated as CASSFSQPNYGYTF.